This entry lists 2 T cell receptor beta chains sequenced from one sample in a study of T cells in Graves' hyperthyroidism and ophthalmopathy. What was amplified from RNA transcripts were TCR beta CDR3 regions. The TCR CDR3 first-round RT-PCR relied on the HTBI primer set. A single record per CDR3 protein comes from TCRdb applying MiXCR to the multiplex PCR reads. This sample has 300,000 to 450,000 distinct CDR3 sequences, with roughly 14% found just once. Material for sequencing was blood. These receptors were taken from a woman aged 60-75 years with Graves' hyperthyroidism.

With respect to this clonotype: A much larger clone differs by one base, so this may be a read error. The chain recombines TRBV11-2 with TRBJ2-1; D is undetermined. V dropped 5 bases and J dropped 12 bases, with 17 bases sitting between them. The germline V gene has CDR1 SGHAT and CDR2 FQNNGV. This CDR3 is built from 13 residues. CDR3 nucleotide sequence: TGTGCCAGCAGCCAAATCGCCCAGCCCGTGCAGTTCTTC. Its protein is CASSQIAQPVQFF.

Ten or more counts support this clonotype. This sequence joins TRBV7-3 and TRBJ1-1; D is uncertain. The CDR3 is made up of 14 amino acids. The V gene's germline CDR1 is SGHTA and CDR2 FQGTGA. Trimming cost V 4 bases and J 4 bases, with 13 bases left between them. The CDR3: CASSSTERGTEAFF. The CDR3 DNA sequence: TGTGCCAGCAGCTCCACTGAACGTGGCACTGAAGCTTTCTTT.